Detailed here is one TCR beta chain. Its specific antigen is unknown. No quality values exist for individual bases; no much larger clone is one base distant. From the cysteine through the phenylalanine, the CDR3 covers 16 amino acids. Just the 48-base CDR3 DNA is kept, in frame starting at base 1. The germline V gene (reference sequence) sets CDR1 to SGHNT and CDR2 to YYREEE. Trimming takes 4 bases off V and 6 bases off J; junction bases not matched to a gene: 9. TCRbeta CDR3 regions were amplified from genomic DNA by means of the immunoSEQ Assay, a bias-controlled multiplex PCR. The authors processed their data as follows. Within the assay, amplification of reference gene primers was used to estimate how many nucleated cells each sample contained. To quantify the absolute abundance of each unique TCRbeta CDR3 rearrangement, sequence reads were collapsed and filtered. Productive Simpson clonality was computed per sample as the square root of Simpson's diversity index over productive rearrangements. TCRdb's version of the immuneACCESS table is confined to in-frame rearrangements and falls short of the full clone set. An unresolved V gene accounts for under half of the shortfall where checked; the remainder is of unknown origin. For V, J and clone size, that table is used; D and trimming come from the DNA. This sample has about 330,000 clones in its table, and 87% of those were observed once. Of the sample, under 6.5% falls within the top ten clones.

This entry belongs to a study of blood T cell repertoires in COVID-19 (dated by TCRdb to about 2020). Study-level background: Samples from collaborators originated in the United States, Italy and Spain and spanned both the acute and convalescent phases of COVID-19. The sample metadata nearly always contained a de-identified subject ID, COVID-19 status, age in years and sex. The repertoires were released in a freely available public database meant as a resource for research on the immune response to SARS-CoV-2. Where available, HLA class I and class II types were taken from metadata supplied by the sample provider and were not determined by assay-based typing. The dataset comprised deeply sampled blood TCRbeta repertoires from subjects exposed to, actively infected with, or recovered from COVID-19. The prospective study material was composed of cDNA or gDNA derived from T cells, B-cell-depleted T cells, or PBMCs. The samples were drawn from the first 160 participants of the ongoing ImmuneRACE study and from 1,254 subjects provided by 6 global collaborators. The paper as a whole reports these results and caveats: The amount of clinical and demographic metadata varied by source and participant and was provided uncurated.

Participants in the prospective study were aged about 18 to 95 years, lived in about two dozen United States geographic areas, and enrolled through a virtual design. Cohort assignment in the prospective study relied on participant-reported clinical history from a screening survey and a study questionnaire. Recovered participants in ImmuneRACE Cohort 3 were defined by two consecutive negative NP/OP PCR tests, clearance by a healthcare professional, or resolution of symptoms. In the prospective study, mobile phlebotomists collected whole blood, serum and a nasopharyngeal or oropharyngeal swab from each participant. Over an approximately 2-month period, participants in the prospective study had the option of providing additional blood draws and questionnaires. Before DNA extraction, prospective study blood samples were shipped either frozen or at room temperature.

The clonotype originates from a woman aged 30 to 39 who had recovered from COVID-19. What was sequenced was PBMCs or T cells enriched from blood (not recorded which). In this chain, TRBV5-4 is recombined with TRBJ1-6; 8 junctional bases match TRBD1. DNA sequence: TGTGCCAGCAGCCGACCAGGGGGCGAAGGTAATTCACCCCTCCACTTT. This is translated as CASSRPGGEGNSPLHF.